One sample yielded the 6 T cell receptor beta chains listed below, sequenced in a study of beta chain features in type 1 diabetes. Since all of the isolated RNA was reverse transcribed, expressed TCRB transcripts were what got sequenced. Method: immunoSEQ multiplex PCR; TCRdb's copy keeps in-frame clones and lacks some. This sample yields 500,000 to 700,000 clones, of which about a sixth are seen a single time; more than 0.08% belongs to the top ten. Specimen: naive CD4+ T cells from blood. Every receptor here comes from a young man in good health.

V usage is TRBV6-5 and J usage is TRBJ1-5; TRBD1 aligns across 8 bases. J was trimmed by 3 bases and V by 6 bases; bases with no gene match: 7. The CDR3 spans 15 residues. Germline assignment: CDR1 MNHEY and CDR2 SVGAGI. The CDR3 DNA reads TGTGCCAGCAGACTACGGACAGGGAACAATCAGCCCCAGCATTTT. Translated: CASRLRTGNNQPQHF.

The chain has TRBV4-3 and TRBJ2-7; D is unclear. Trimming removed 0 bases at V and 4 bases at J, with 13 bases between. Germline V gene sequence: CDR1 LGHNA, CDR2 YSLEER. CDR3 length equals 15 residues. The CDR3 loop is CASSQEARSSYEQYF. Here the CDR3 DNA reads TGCGCCAGCAGCCAAGAGGCTAGAAGTAGTTACGAGCAGTACTTC.

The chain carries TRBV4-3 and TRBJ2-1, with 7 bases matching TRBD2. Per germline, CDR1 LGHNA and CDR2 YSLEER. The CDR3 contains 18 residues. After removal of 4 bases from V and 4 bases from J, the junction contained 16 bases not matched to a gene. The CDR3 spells CASSPEWGGRELYNEQFF. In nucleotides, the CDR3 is TGCGCCAGCAGCCCAGAGTGGGGGGGGAGAGAATTATACAATGAGCAGTTCTTC.

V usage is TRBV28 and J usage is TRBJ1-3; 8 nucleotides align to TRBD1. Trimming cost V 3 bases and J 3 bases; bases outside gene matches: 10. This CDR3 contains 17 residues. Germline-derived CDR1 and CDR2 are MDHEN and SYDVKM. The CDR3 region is CASSFRGQGASGNTIYF. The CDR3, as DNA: TGTGCCAGCAGTTTTCGTGGGCAGGGGGCCAGTGGAAACACCATATATTTT.

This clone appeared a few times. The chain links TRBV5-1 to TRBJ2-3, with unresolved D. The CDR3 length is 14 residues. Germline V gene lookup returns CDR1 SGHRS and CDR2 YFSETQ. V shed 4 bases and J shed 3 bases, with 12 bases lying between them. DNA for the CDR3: TGCGCCAGCAGCCCGAGAGGCCGAACAGATACGCAGTATTTT. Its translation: CASSPRGRTDTQYF.

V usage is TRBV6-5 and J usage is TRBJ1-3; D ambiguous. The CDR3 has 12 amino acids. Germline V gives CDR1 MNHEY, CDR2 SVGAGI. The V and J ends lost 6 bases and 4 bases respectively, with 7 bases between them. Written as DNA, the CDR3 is TGTGCCAGCAGCCCCCAGGGAAACACCATATATTTT. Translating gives CASSPQGNTIYF.